This T cell receptor beta chain comes out of a study of cytomegalovirus exposure and HLA in healthy donors. On the study more broadly: Later analysis reported that the 130 or so validation repertoires shared the platform of the roughly 710 first-cohort repertoires.

Study-wide results and caveats: Associated with cytomegalovirus, according to the listing, were 150 to 200 TCR beta chains. Accounts indicate the classifier identified cytomegalovirus status with strong specificity and sensitivity.

From the approximately 120-subject validation cohort, which was separate from the roughly 670-subject first cohort, the donors were drawn. Here immunoSEQ multiplex PCR was the method, and the copy in TCRdb shows in-frame clones only, minus some. The sample has more than 85,000 clones, about 95% seen once; the top ten hold 0.85% to 0.95%. Concerning this clone: Its antigen is not identified.

CDR3 length equals 15 residues. Germline lookup yields CDR1 LNHDA and CDR2 SQIVND (reference sequence). J lost 3 bases, V lost 5 bases, and 6 bases had no gene match. The chain carries TRBV19 and TRBJ2-7, with 11 nucleotides matching TRBD1. The sequence derives from a woman aged 18-30 years in good health and CMV-seronegative. Sequenced input: PBMCs. This CDR3 is CASSGPGQGVYEQYF. In DNA, the CDR3 is TGTGCCAGTAGTGGCCCGGGACAGGGGGTCTACGAGCAGTACTTC.